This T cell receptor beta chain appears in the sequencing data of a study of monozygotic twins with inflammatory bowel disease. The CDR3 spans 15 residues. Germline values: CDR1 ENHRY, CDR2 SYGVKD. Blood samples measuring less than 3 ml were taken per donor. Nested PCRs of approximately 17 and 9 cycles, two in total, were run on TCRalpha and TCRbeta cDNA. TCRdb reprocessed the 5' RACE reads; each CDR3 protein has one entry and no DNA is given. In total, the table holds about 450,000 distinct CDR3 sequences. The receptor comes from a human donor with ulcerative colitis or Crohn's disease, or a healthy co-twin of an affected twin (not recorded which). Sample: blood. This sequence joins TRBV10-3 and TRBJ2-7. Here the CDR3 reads CAISEYSGSSYEQYF.